This TCR beta chain was recorded in a study of blood T cell repertoires in COVID-19. Study summary: There were acute and convalescent COVID-19 samples, and they came from the United States, Italy and Spain.

How the authors handled the data: Quantification of nucleated cells was approximated via reference gene primer amplification. Clones were sequenced by immunoSEQ multiplex PCR, and TCRdb holds only the in-frame ones, with some missing. From that table come the V and J calls and clone size; the DNA was used to work out D and trimming. The top ten hold roughly 29% of the sample, which has just under 85,000 clones, 83% seen once. Germline V lookup: CDR1 KGHSH, CDR2 LQKENI. V gave up 2 bases and J gave up 4 bases, with 14 bases separating them. There are 15 residues in the CDR3. The sample taken for sequencing was peripheral blood. The clonotype was recovered from a woman older than 75 with acute or convalescent COVID-19. The rearrangement links TRBV18 to TRBJ2-5; tentatively, D is TRBD1 (6 bases). CDR3 region: CASSPGSTGRETQYF. The CDR3 bases are TGTGCCAGCTCACCAGGGTCGACAGGAAGAGAGACCCAGTACTTC.